The clone carrying this T cell receptor beta chain was observed at least ten times. Its cognate antigen is unknown. The sample comes from a study of T-cell reconstitution after alpha-beta-depleted transplantation in children. Study-level points and caveats: At one year after transplant, newly produced T cells mostly accounted for T-cell counts and diversity. In patients about two months after transplant, alpha-beta T cells reportedly arose from several hundred expanded graft clones.

This CDR3 is built from 13 residues. Germline loops: CDR1 SEHNR, CDR2 FQNEAQ (reference sequence). V was cut by 3 bases and J by 4 bases, with 10 bases left in between. During its preparation, the TCRbeta library received unique molecular identifiers. TCRdb reanalysed the PCR reads using MiXCR and keeps one entry per CDR3 protein. The repertoire holds about 580,000 distinct CDR3 sequences, with more than 20% as singletons. This material consisted of PBMCs, mostly from graft donor cells, taken 360 days after TCRalphabeta/CD19-depleted stem cell transplant. This sequence originates from a boy in the first two years of life who had a stem cell transplant for acute myeloid leukemia, so the T cells may come from the graft donor. The chain carries TRBV7-9 and TRBJ2-7, with D tentatively TRBD1 (6 bases). In DNA form, the CDR3 reads TGTGCCAGCAGCTTCAACAGGGAATACGAGCAGTACTTC. It specifies CASSFNREYEQYF.